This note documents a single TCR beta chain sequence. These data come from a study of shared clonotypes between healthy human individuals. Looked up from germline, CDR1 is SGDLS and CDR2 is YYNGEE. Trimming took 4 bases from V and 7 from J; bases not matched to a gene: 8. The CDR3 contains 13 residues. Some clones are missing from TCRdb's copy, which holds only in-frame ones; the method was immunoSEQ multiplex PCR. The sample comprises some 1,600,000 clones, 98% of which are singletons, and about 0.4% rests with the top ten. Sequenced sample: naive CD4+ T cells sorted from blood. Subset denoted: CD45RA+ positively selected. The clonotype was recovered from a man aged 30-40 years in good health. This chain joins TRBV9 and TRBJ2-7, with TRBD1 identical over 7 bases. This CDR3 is CASSRRQGEEQYF. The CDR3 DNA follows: TGTGCCAGCAGCCGGCGACAGGGTGAAGAGCAGTACTTC. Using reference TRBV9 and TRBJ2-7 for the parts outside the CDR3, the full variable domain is DSGVTQTPKHLITATGQRVTLRCSPRSGDLSVYWYQQSLDQGLQFLIQYYNGEERAKGNILERFSAQQFPDLHSELNLSSLELGDSALYFCASSRRQGEEQYFGPGTRLTVT.